These 21 T cell receptor beta chains share one sample of origin, sequenced in a study of CD4 T cells in relation to SARS-CoV-2 and coronaviruses. These receptors have no identified antigens. Before the COVID-19 pandemic, during about 2011-2019, CD4+ T cells were taken from unexposed donors. After about ten days of culture, CD4+ T cells were isolated. This table comes from immunoSEQ multiplex PCR, and its TCRdb copy is limited to in-frame clones, with some not included. This sample has under 20,000 clones, with 79% found just once. Sequenced: CD4+ T cells from PBMCs, cultured in vitro. The origin of the receptors is a human donor in good health.

This clone has just a few counts. The chain employs TRBV3-1 (or the pseudogene TRBV3-2) and TRBJ1-1; D remains ambiguous. This CDR3 spans 15 amino acids. V was shortened by 1 base and J by 0 bases, with 9 bases between the two germline ends. Germline CDR1 LGHDT, CDR2 YNNKEL (reference sequence). The CDR3 is CASSQGHAMNTEAFF. CDR3 nucleotides: TGTGCCAGCAGCCAAGGACATGCTATGAACACTGAAGCTTTCTTT.

The CDR3 is CASSLGNRNNSPLHF. The CDR3 DNA is TGTGCCAGCAGCCTAGGGAACAGGAATAATTCACCCCTCCACTTT. The J gene is TRBJ1-6, the V gene TRBV7-2, with D possibly matching TRBD1 (5 bases). Trimming stripped 5 bases from V and 5 bases from J, with 13 bases between. CDR1 is SGHTA, CDR2 FQGNSA, per germline. This CDR3 has 15 amino acids. Based on the CDR3 plus reference TRBV7-2 and TRBJ1-6, the full variable domain is GAGVSQSPSNKVTEKGKDVELRCDPISGHTALYWYRQSLGQGLEFLIYFQGNSAPDKSGLPSDRFSAERTGGSVSTLTIQRTQQEDSAVYLCASSLGNRNNSPLHFGNGTRLTVT.

The chain combines TRBV6-6 with TRBJ2-1; 9 bases are shared with TRBD2. The germline gives CDR1 MNHNY, CDR2 SVGAGI (reference sequence). The junction had 7 bases not matched to a gene; V was cut back by 5 bases and J by 5 bases. The CDR3 consists of 15 residues. CDR3 protein: CASSPRLAVHNEQFF. CDR3 in DNA: TGTGCCAGCAGTCCCCGACTAGCGGTACACAATGAGCAGTTCTTC.

The CDR3 nucleotides read TGTGCCAGCAGTTACAGGGGGGACAGCTACGAGCAGTACTTC. Translating gives CASSYRGDSYEQYF. J is TRBJ2-7 and V is TRBV6-5; a possible D gene is TRBD1 (7 bases). Germline V CDR1 and CDR2: MNHEY, SVGAGI. The germline V and J ends were trimmed by 2 bases and 3 bases, with 11 bases remaining between them. This CDR3 comprises 14 residues.

The chain has TRBV4-1 and TRBJ1-2; D may be TRBD1 (6 bases). V gave up 4 bases and J gave up 8 bases, with 11 bases separating them. Germline V gene lookup returns CDR1 MGHRA and CDR2 YSYEKL. The CDR3 is 12 amino acids. The DNA of the CDR3 is TGCGCCAGCAGCCGCGGACAGAACGGCTACACCTTC. This encodes CASSRGQNGYTF.

V is TRBV6-5 and J is TRBJ2-7, with 7 bases that match TRBD2. Trimming took 8 bases from V and 1 from J; bases not matched to a gene: 8. Germline V gene lookup returns CDR1 MNHEY and CDR2 SVGAGI. The CDR3 has 14 residues. CDR3 DNA: TGTGCCAGCCGGCAGGCGGGGGTATCCTACGAGCAGTACTTC. Translated, it gives CASRQAGVSYEQYF.

This clone was seen a few times. CDR3 sequence reads: CASGLPPGSTQYF. CDR3 DNA sequence: TGTGCTAGTGGTTTGCCACCTGGAAGTACGCAGTATTTT. This chain joins TRBV12-5 and TRBJ2-3, with D unclear. CDR1 is LGHNT and CDR2 is FRNRAP in the germline V gene. The CDR3 loop spans 13 amino acids. Trimming shortened V by 2 bases and J by 8 bases, and 11 bases separated the two germline ends. The variable domain in full, completed from reference TRBV12-5 and TRBJ2-3, reads DARVTQTPRHKVTEMGQEVTMRCQPILGHNTVFWYRQTMMQGLELLAYFRNRAPLDDSGMPKDRFSAEMPDATLATLKIQPSEPRDSAVYFCASGLPPGSTQYFGPGTRLTVL.

The chain employs TRBV5-8 and TRBJ2-7; 10 bases match TRBD1. This CDR3 spans 15 amino acids. V was clipped by 6 bases and J by 3 bases; unmatched bases: 9. Germline loops: CDR1 SGHTS, CDR2 YDEGEE. CDR3 loop: CASIPSGDRGYEQYF. The CDR3 DNA is TGTGCCAGCATACCTTCCGGGGACAGGGGCTACGAGCAGTACTTC.

This chain joins TRBV10-1 and TRBJ1-1; perhaps TRBD1 as D (6 bases). The germline V gene encodes CDR1 WNHNN and CDR2 SYGVQD (reference sequence). The CDR3 spans 16 residues. The V end lost 6 bases, the J end lost 3 bases, and 20 bases lay between the germline ends. The CDR3, as DNA: TGCGCCAGCAGCCCGGGACACTCAGGAGCCTACACTGAAGCTTTCTTT. Residues: CASSPGHSGAYTEAFF.

The sample holds a few counts of this clone. This chain connects TRBV2 to TRBJ1-6; no firm D call. The CDR3 covers 15 residues. The germline gives CDR1 SNHLY, CDR2 FYNNEI. The V and J ends lost 4 bases and 7 bases respectively, with 14 bases between them. CDR3 sequence: CASSGSGVGNSPLHF. In DNA form, the CDR3 reads TGTGCCAGCAGTGGGTCCGGGGTGGGGAATTCACCCCTCCACTTT.

This clone was counted only a few times. This chain uses TRBV10-3 with TRBJ2-3, with D perhaps TRBD1 (5 bases). The germline V gene encodes CDR1 ENHRY and CDR2 SYGVKD. The ends were cut back, 6 bases at V and 2 bases at J, with 12 bases in the middle. The CDR3 sequence is 14 residues long. The CDR3 protein is CAISVGRYTDTQYF. The CDR3 coding sequence is TGTGCCATCAGCGTGGGGCGGTACACAGATACGCAGTATTTT.

The chain couples TRBV5-1 to TRBJ1-1; no clear D gene. This CDR3 region has 15 residues. Germline values: CDR1 SGHRS, CDR2 YFSETQ. The ends were cut back, 5 bases at V and 4 bases at J, with 18 bases in the middle. Written as DNA, the CDR3 is TGCGCCAGCAGTTGGGCCGCCGAAGGAAGCACTGAAGCTTTCTTT. This translates into CASSWAAEGSTEAFF.

The rearrangement joins TRBV5-1 to TRBJ2-5; TRBD2 might be the D (6 bases). V dropped 5 bases and J dropped 2 bases, with 16 bases sitting between them. The CDR3 consists of 15 residues. The germline CDR1 and CDR2 sequences are SGHRS and YFSETQ. The CDR3 here is CASRRGTLTQETQYF. In DNA form, the CDR3 reads TGCGCCAGCAGACGGGGGACTCTAACACAAGAGACCCAGTACTTC.

V is TRBV20-1 and J is TRBJ1-2; TRBD1 might be the D (6 bases). CDR1 is DFQATT, CDR2 SNEGSKA, per germline (reference sequence). Trimming removed 3 bases from V and 4 bases from J, with 15 bases in between. The CDR3 spans 14 residues. The CDR3 here is CSASLQGQSYGYTF. Here the CDR3 DNA reads TGCAGTGCTAGTTTACAGGGCCAGAGCTATGGCTACACCTTC.

The gene calls are TRBV11-2 and TRBJ2-7; no clear D gene. Trimming stripped 5 bases from V and 4 bases from J, with 15 bases between. The CDR3 covers 14 residues. The germline gives CDR1 SGHAT, CDR2 FQNNGV. The CDR3 nucleotides are TGTGCCAGCAGCATAAGAGAACTGCAATACGAGCAGTACTTC. This gives the protein CASSIRELQYEQYF.

The chain couples TRBV25-1 to TRBJ2-7; 9 nucleotides line up with TRBD2. V lost 3 bases to trimming and J lost 7 bases; unmatched junction nucleotides: 4. The CDR3 runs to 13 residues. Germline-derived CDR1 and CDR2 are MGHDK and SYGVNS. DNA for the CDR3: TGTGCCAGCAGTGATAGCGGGAGCGGAGAGCAGTACTTC. The encoded protein is CASSDSGSGEQYF.

This clone has just a few counts. The V and J genes are TRBV2 and TRBJ1-5; TRBD1 aligns across 10 bases. V shed 8 bases, J shed 4 bases, and the junction held 5 bases outside the gene matches. Germline V gene sequence: CDR1 SNHLY, CDR2 FYNNEI. This CDR3 comprises 14 residues. The CDR3 here is CASEGDRGNQPQHF. CDR3 nucleotide sequence: TGTGCCAGCGAAGGGGACAGGGGTAATCAGCCCCAGCATTTT.

V is TRBV3-1 (or the pseudogene TRBV3-2) and J is TRBJ2-2; 14 positions agree with TRBD2. V lost 0 bases, J lost 10 bases, and 4 bases stayed unmatched. The CDR3 has 16 residues. Looked up from germline, CDR1 is LGHDT and CDR2 is YNNKEL (reference sequence). CDR3 residues: CASSQEGTSGSAELFF. CDR3 coding DNA: TGTGCCAGCAGCCAAGAGGGGACTAGCGGGAGCGCGGAGCTGTTTTTT.

The genes are TRBV19 and TRBJ1-6, with 9 nucleotides matching TRBD1. V dropped 3 bases and J dropped 6; count of bases not matched to a gene: 9. The CDR3 is made up of 17 amino acids. CDR1 is LNHDA and CDR2 is SQIVND in the germline V gene (reference sequence). The CDR3 here is CASSIPRDRASNSPLHF. DNA of the CDR3: TGTGCCAGTAGTATCCCACGGGACAGGGCCAGTAATTCACCCCTCCACTTT.

The chain links TRBV7-3 to TRBJ2-1; perhaps TRBD2 as D (6 bases). Trimming cost V 1 base and J 10 bases, with 11 bases left between them. This CDR3 contains 13 residues. Per the germline V gene, CDR1 is SGHTA and CDR2 is FQGTGA. CDR3 in DNA: TGTGCCAGCAGCTTAAATCAAGGAGGGGAGCAGTTCTTC. Its translation: CASSLNQGGEQFF.

CDR3 DNA: TGTGCCACCAGTGGTTACAGGGAGAACACTGAAGCTTTCTTT. Protein: CATSGYRENTEAFF. The chain couples TRBV24-1 to TRBJ1-1, with a weak D call TRBD1 (6 bases). The CDR3 contains 14 residues. The V gene lost 5 bases and the J gene lost 1 base, with 10 bases spanning the gap. CDR1 is KGHDR, CDR2 SFDVKD, per germline.